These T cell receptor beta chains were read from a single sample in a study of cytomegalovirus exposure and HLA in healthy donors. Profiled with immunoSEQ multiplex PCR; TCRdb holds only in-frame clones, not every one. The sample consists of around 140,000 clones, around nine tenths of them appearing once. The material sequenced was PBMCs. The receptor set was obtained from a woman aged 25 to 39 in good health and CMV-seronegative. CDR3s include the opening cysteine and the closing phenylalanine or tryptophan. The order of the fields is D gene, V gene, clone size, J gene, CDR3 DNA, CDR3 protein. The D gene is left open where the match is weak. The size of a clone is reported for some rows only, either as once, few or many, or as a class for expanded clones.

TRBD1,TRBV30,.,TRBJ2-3,TGTGCCTGGACTAGAAGACAGGGGTGGGGGGCAGATACGCAGTATTTT,CAWTRRQGWGADTQYF
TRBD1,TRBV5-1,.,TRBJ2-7,TGCGCCAGCAGCTTGGGGACAGGATTCATCTCCTACGAGCAGTACTTC,CASSLGTGFISYEQYF
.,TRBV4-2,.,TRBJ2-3,TGTGCCAGCAGCCAAAAAGCCAGGGACGGGAGAGATACGCAGTATTTT,CASSQKARDGRDTQYF
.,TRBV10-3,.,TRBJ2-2,TGTGCCATCAGTGAGGCTGGGGGGGCCGCGAACACCGGGGAGCTGTTTTTT,CAISEAGGAANTGELFF
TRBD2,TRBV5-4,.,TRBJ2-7,TGTGCCAGCAGCACCCTTAGCGGGGGGCCATCCTACGAGCAGTACTTC,CASSTLSGGPSYEQYF
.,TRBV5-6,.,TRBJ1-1,TGTGCCAGCAGCTTGGTCCATAAGGGGATTGGGTTCACTGAAGCTTTCTTT,CASSLVHKGIGFTEAFF
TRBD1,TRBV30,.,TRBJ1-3,TGTGCCTGGAATCAGGGGACAGGGGCTGGAAACACCATATATTTT,CAWNQGTGAGNTIYF
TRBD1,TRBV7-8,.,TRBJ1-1,TGTGCCAGCAGTACTGGACAGGGTAACACTGAAGCTTTCTTT,CASSTGQGNTEAFF
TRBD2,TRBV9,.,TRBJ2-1,TGTGCCAGCAGCGAGACTAGCGGAGCTTACAATGAGCAGTTCTTC,CASSETSGAYNEQFF
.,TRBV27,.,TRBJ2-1,TGTGCCAGCAGTTTATCGAACCGGAATGAGCAGTTCTTC,CASSLSNRNEQFF
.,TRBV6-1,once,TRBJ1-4,TGTGCCAGCAATTGGGGGGATAATGAAAAACTGTTTTTT,CASNWGDNEKLFF
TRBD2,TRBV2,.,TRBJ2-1,TGTGCCAGCAGTGAACAGAGTAGCGGGGGGGCCTGGCCAGTCGATGAGCAGTTCTTC,CASSEQSSGGAWPVDEQFF
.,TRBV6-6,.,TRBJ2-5,TGTGCCAGCAGGGACAGACTGCTTGGGGAGCAGTACTTC,CASRDRLLGEQYF
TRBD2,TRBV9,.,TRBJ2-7,TGTGCCAGCAGCGTATCAGCGGGAACATCCTACGAGCAGTACTTC,CASSVSAGTSYEQYF
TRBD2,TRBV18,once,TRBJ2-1,TGTGCCAGCTCCCTTTCTAGCGGGGGAGGCGATGAGCAGTTCTTC,CASSLSSGGGDEQFF
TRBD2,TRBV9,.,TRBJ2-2,TGTGCCAGCAGCCCCTTTTTGCGCGGGGGGGCTGACGCCGGGGAGCTGTTTTTT,CASSPFLRGGADAGELFF
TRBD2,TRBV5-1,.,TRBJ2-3,TGCGCCAGCAGCTTAGCCGGTAGCGGGGGGAGCACAGATACGCAGTATTTT,CASSLAGSGGSTDTQYF
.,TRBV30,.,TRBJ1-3,TGTGCCTGGAGTGTACACGGGTACTCTGGAAACACCATATATTTT,CAWSVHGYSGNTIYF
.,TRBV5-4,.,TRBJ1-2,TGTGCCAGCAGCCCGGTAGGGGGGGTAAAAGGCTACACCTTC,CASSPVGGVKGYTF
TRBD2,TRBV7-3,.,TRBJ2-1,TGTGCCAGCAGCTTAAGCGGGACTAGCAATGAGCAGTTCTTC,CASSLSGTSNEQFF
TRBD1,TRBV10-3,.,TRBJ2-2,TGTGCCGTCAAAGCAGGGGGCTCAGATCGGGAGCTGTTTTTT,CAVKAGGSDRELFF
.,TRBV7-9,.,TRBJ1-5,TGTGCCAGCAGTAAGGGGAGCAATCAGCCCCAGCATTTT,CASSKGSNQPQHF
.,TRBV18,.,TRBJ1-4,TGTGCCAGCTCACCACGCGGCACTTTGGGTGAAAAACTGTTTTTT,CASSPRGTLGEKLFF
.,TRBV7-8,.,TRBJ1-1,TGTGCCAGCAGCCCGAGCAGGGGCGCCTCGAACACTGAAGCTTTCTTT,CASSPSRGASNTEAFF
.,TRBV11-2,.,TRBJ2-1,TGTGCCAGCAGCTTATCTGGTTCCCTAAACTCCTACAATGAGCAGTTCTTC,CASSLSGSLNSYNEQFF
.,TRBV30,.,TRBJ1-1,TGTGCCTGGAGTGCTACGACAGCGGGGCTGGCTTTCTTT,CAWSATTAGLAFF
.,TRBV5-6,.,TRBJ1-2,TGTGCCAGCTCCCTCACCCGGGGGGCTAACTATGGCTACACCTTC,CASSLTRGANYGYTF
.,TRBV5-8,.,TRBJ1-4,TGTGCCAGCAGCATCGACAGGCCAGGGGCCCGGGAAAAACTGTTTTTT,CASSIDRPGAREKLFF
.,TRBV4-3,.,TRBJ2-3,TGCGCCAGCAGCCAAGATTATCCGGACAGGATAGGGAGGGATACGCAGTATTTT,CASSQDYPDRIGRDTQYF
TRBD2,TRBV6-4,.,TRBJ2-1,TGTGCCAGCAGTGACCAAGGACTAGGTCCCAATGAGCAGTTCTTC,CASSDQGLGPNEQFF
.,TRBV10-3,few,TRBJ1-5,TGTGCCATCAGTGACTTGGCAGGACACGAGCCCCAGCATTTT,CAISDLAGHEPQHF
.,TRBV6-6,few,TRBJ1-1,TGTGCCAGCAGTTACCCCACGGGGGATGAAGCTTTCTTT,CASSYPTGDEAFF
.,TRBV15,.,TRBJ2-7,TGTGCCACCAGCAGGTCTAACAGGACCTACGAGCAGTACTTC,CATSRSNRTYEQYF
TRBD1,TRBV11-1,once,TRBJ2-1,TGTGCCAGCAGCTTCCCGGACAGGGGGCTAAATGAGCAGTTCTTC,CASSFPDRGLNEQFF
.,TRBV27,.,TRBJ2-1,TGTGCCAGCAGTTTATCAACGGGAGACCCGTTCTTC,CASSLSTGDPFF
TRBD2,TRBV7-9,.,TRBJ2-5,TGTGCCAGCAGCTTACTAGCGGGAGGAAAGAAAGAGACCCAGTACTTC,CASSLLAGGKKETQYF
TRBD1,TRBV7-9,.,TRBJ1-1,TGTGCCAGCAGCTTAGCACAGGGGATGGACACTGAAGCTTTCTTT,CASSLAQGMDTEAFF
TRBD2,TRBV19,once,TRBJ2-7,TGTGCCAGTAGTATACTTAGCGGGGGCCCATACGAGCAGTACTTC,CASSILSGGPYEQYF
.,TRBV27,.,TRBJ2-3,TGTGCCAGCGGGGAGGGCACAGATACGCAGTATTTT,CASGEGTDTQYF
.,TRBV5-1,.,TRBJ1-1,TGCGCCAGCAGTTGGGCCGCCAACACTGAAGCTTTCTTT,CASSWAANTEAFF
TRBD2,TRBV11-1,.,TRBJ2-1,TGTGCCAGCAGCTTTACAGCGGGAGTATACAATGAGCAGTTCTTC,CASSFTAGVYNEQFF
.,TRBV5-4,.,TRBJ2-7,TGTGCCAGCAGCTTTCGAGGAGGGCCAGGATACGAGCAGTACTTC,CASSFRGGPGYEQYF
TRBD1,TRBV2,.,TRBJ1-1,TGTGCCAGCAGTATAGACAGGGGCCGTGAAGCTTTCTTT,CASSIDRGREAFF
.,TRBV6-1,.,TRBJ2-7,TGTGCCATCCAAGCGGTCGCCTCCTACGAGCAGTACTTC,CAIQAVASYEQYF
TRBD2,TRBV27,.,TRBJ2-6,TGTGCCAGCAGTTTAATGGGTGCGGGAGGCCCACTCGGGGCCAACGTCCTGACTTTC,CASSLMGAGGPLGANVLTF